A selection of T cell receptor beta chains follows, all from one sample in a study of T cell responses to AZD1222 COVID-19 vaccine. TCRdb keeps only in-frame clones here, not all; method: immunoSEQ multiplex PCR. Altogether approximately 120,000 clones are present, 93% being singletons, with the ten largest covering 3.1%. The source material was peripheral blood, sampled on day 0 of AZD1222 vaccination. These receptors came from an adult in good health. Each CDR3 is given with its conserved first and last residue. The order of the fields is V gene, CDR3 length, D gene, clone size, J gene, CDR3 DNA, CDR3 protein. A D gene is named only where the DNA matches it firmly. Rows may omit the clone size; those that give it use once, few, many or a size class.

V: TRBV3-1/TRBV3-2; length: 16; D: -; size: -; J: TRBJ2-1; DNA: TGTGCCAGCAGCCAAGGTGGGAGCCTCTCCTACAATGAGCAGTTCTTC; CDR3: CASSQGGSLSYNEQFF
V: TRBV4-1; length: 15; D: TRBD2; size: -; J: TRBJ2-5; DNA: TGCGCCAGCAGCCAGGCTAGCGGACTAGCGGTGACCCAGTACTTC; CDR3: CASSQASGLAVTQYF
V: TRBV10-1; length: 15; D: -; size: -; J: TRBJ2-7; DNA: TGCGCCGGCTTCCCCGGGGCAGCTTTCCCCTACGAGCAGTACTTC; CDR3: CAGFPGAAFPYEQYF
V: TRBV5-1; length: 14; D: -; size: -; J: TRBJ1-4; DNA: TGCGCCAGCAGCTTAGGACAGAGTAATGAAAAACTGTTTTTT; CDR3: CASSLGQSNEKLFF
V: TRBV28; length: 16; D: -; size: once; J: TRBJ1-3; DNA: TGTGCCAGCAGTTCCCCAGGGCGGGACTCTGGAAACACCATATATTTT; CDR3: CASSSPGRDSGNTIYF
V: TRBV3-1/TRBV3-2; length: 13; D: -; size: -; J: TRBJ1-6; DNA: TGTGCCAGCAGCCAGGGGCGAGGTTCACCCCTCCACTTT; CDR3: CASSQGRGSPLHF
V: TRBV18; length: 14; D: -; size: -; J: TRBJ2-5; DNA: TGTGCCAGCTCACCAGGGAGTCCCCAAGAGACCCAGTACTTC; CDR3: CASSPGSPQETQYF
V: TRBV2; length: 12; D: -; size: -; J: TRBJ2-7; DNA: TGTGCCAGCTTAGGAGCTTCCTACGAGCAGTACTTC; CDR3: CASLGASYEQYF
V: TRBV6-5; length: 15; D: TRBD1; size: -; J: TRBJ2-7; DNA: TGTGCCAGCAGTTCGCCCGGACAGGGGGCGGACGAGCAGTACTTC; CDR3: CASSSPGQGADEQYF
V: TRBV19; length: 14; D: -; size: -; J: TRBJ1-1; DNA: TGTGCCAGTAGTACACAGGCAATAGGAACTGAAGCTTTCTTT; CDR3: CASSTQAIGTEAFF
V: TRBV28; length: 13; D: -; size: -; J: TRBJ1-2; DNA: TGTGCCAGCAGTTTCGGCCAAAACTATGGCTACACCTTC; CDR3: CASSFGQNYGYTF
V: TRBV7-5; length: 14; D: -; size: once; J: TRBJ2-3; DNA: TGTGCCAGAAGCTTAGCAGGGGTCGAAGATACGCAGTATTTT; CDR3: CARSLAGVEDTQYF
V: TRBV6-5; length: 16; D: TRBD1; size: -; J: TRBJ1-4; DNA: TGTGCCAGCAGTTACACAGGGGGTACCGGAAATGAAAAACTGTTTTTT; CDR3: CASSYTGGTGNEKLFF
V: TRBV11-2; length: 14; D: TRBD2; size: -; J: TRBJ2-7; DNA: TGTGCCAGCAGCTTTAGCGGGAACGCCTACGAGCAGTACTTC; CDR3: CASSFSGNAYEQYF
V: TRBV6-4; length: 15; D: TRBD1; size: -; J: TRBJ2-3; DNA: TGTGCCAGCAGCCCGGACAGGGGAGCCACAGATACGCAGTATTTT; CDR3: CASSPDRGATDTQYF
V: TRBV10-3; length: 13; D: -; size: -; J: TRBJ2-7; DNA: TGTGCCATCAGCACAGGGAGCTCCTACGAGCAGTACTTC; CDR3: CAISTGSSYEQYF
V: TRBV25-1; length: 15; D: TRBD1; size: -; J: TRBJ1-4; DNA: TGTGCCAGCAGTGCGACAGGGGTTGCGGGGGAAAAACTGTTTTTT; CDR3: CASSATGVAGEKLFF
V: TRBV27; length: 15; D: -; size: -; J: TRBJ1-6; DNA: TGTGCCAGCAGTTTGGTCTGGTTTGGTGACTCACCCCTCCACTTT; CDR3: CASSLVWFGDSPLHF
V: TRBV6-1; length: 12; D: -; size: few; J: TRBJ2-7; DNA: TGTGCCAGCAGTGACATACGGTACGAGCAGTACTTC; CDR3: CASSDIRYEQYF
V: TRBV4-1; length: 16; D: -; size: -; J: TRBJ2-1; DNA: TGCGCCAGCAGCCAAGGGGATTACCGGGGCGGCAATGAGCAGTTCTTC; CDR3: CASSQGDYRGGNEQFF
V: TRBV28; length: 15; D: TRBD1; size: -; J: TRBJ2-1; DNA: TGTGCCAGCAGTTTTGACAGGGGATTCTACAATGAGCAGTTCTTC; CDR3: CASSFDRGFYNEQFF
V: TRBV28; length: 15; D: -; size: -; J: TRBJ2-7; DNA: TGTGCCAGCAGTTTCCCCGGGACGAAGACCTACGAGGAGTACTTC; CDR3: CASSFPGTKTYEEYF
V: TRBV18; length: 14; D: -; size: once; J: TRBJ1-5; DNA: TGTGCCAGCTCACCAGGGGGCCCCCTACAGCCCCAGCATTTT; CDR3: CASSPGGPLQPQHF
V: TRBV7-2; length: 15; D: -; size: -; J: TRBJ2-3; DNA: TGTGCCAGCAGCTTAGAAACTTATTTCACAGATACGCAGTATTTT; CDR3: CASSLETYFTDTQYF
V: TRBV28; length: 14; D: TRBD1; size: -; J: TRBJ1-5; DNA: TGTGCCAGCAGCCCGGACAGGGATAATCAGCCCCAGCATTTT; CDR3: CASSPDRDNQPQHF
V: TRBV3-1/TRBV3-2; length: 15; D: -; size: -; J: TRBJ2-1; DNA: TGTGCCAGCAGCCAAGATATCGGGGTTCACAATGAGCAGTTCTTC; CDR3: CASSQDIGVHNEQFF
V: TRBV28; length: 14; D: -; size: -; J: TRBJ2-7; DNA: TGTGCCAGCAGTGCTTTAACGGGAGCCTACGAGCAGTACTTC; CDR3: CASSALTGAYEQYF
V: TRBV4-1; length: 17; D: TRBD2; size: -; J: TRBJ2-5; DNA: TGCGCCAGCAGCCAAGATTGGACTAGCGGGAGAGGCGAGACCCAGTACTTC; CDR3: CASSQDWTSGRGETQYF
V: TRBV12-3/TRBV12-4; length: 11; D: -; size: -; J: TRBJ2-1; DNA: TGTGCCAGCGGGAGAGAAAATGAGCAGTTCTTC; CDR3: CASGRENEQFF
V: TRBV2; length: 14; D: TRBD1; size: -; J: TRBJ1-5; DNA: TGTGCCAGCAGTTACAGGGGGAGCAATCAGCCCCAGCATTTT; CDR3: CASSYRGSNQPQHF
V: TRBV6-6; length: 14; D: -; size: -; J: TRBJ1-4; DNA: TGTGCCAGCAGTTGGGAGACACCGAATGAAAAACTGTTTTTT; CDR3: CASSWETPNEKLFF
V: TRBV4-1; length: 15; D: -; size: -; J: TRBJ1-6; DNA: TGCGCCAGCAGCTTTCCCGGGACATTTAATTCACCCCTCCACTTT; CDR3: CASSFPGTFNSPLHF
V: TRBV28; length: 13; D: -; size: -; J: TRBJ1-5; DNA: TGTGCCAGCAGGTACAGGGTGGCTCAGCCCCAGCATTTT; CDR3: CASRYRVAQPQHF
V: TRBV29-1; length: 13; D: -; size: -; J: TRBJ1-1; DNA: TGCAGCGTTGAAGTTGCCTATGGGACTGAAGCTTTCTTT; CDR3: CSVEVAYGTEAFF
V: TRBV28; length: 15; D: TRBD1; size: few; J: TRBJ2-7; DNA: TGTGCCAGCCGGACAGGGGGCTTAAGCTCCTACGAGCAGTACTTC; CDR3: CASRTGGLSSYEQYF
V: TRBV18; length: 14; D: -; size: -; J: TRBJ1-1; DNA: TGTGCCAGCTCAGTTTCACAGGTGAACACTGAAGCTTTCTTT; CDR3: CASSVSQVNTEAFF
V: TRBV4-2; length: 14; D: -; size: -; J: TRBJ2-7; DNA: TGTGCCAGCAGCCAAGATCGGGAAACCTACGAGCAGTACTTC; CDR3: CASSQDRETYEQYF